The rows below give T cell receptor beta chains drawn from one sample of a study of immune cell composition in non-small cell lung cancer. The assay was immunoSEQ multiplex PCR, and TCRdb's table has in-frame clones only and misses some. The table shows 15,000 or so clones, with 77% occurring only once. The sample was also linked to a second study, of CD4 T cells in lung cancer.

Sample: non-adjacent lung tissue. These receptors were obtained from a human donor with non-small cell lung cancer. CDR3s include the opening cysteine and the closing phenylalanine or tryptophan. The order of the fields is D gene, J gene, clone size, V gene, CDR3 protein, CDR3 DNA. A D gene is named only where the DNA matches it firmly. Clone size is given for some rows only: seen once, a few or many times, or a class if the clone is expanded.

d_gene: TRBD2; j_gene: TRBJ2-2; abundance: .; v_gene: TRBV5-8; CDR3aa: CATVRSGGSGFTGELFF; CDR3nt: TGTGCCACCGTCCGAAGCGGGGGCTCTGGGTTCACCGGGGAGCTGTTTTTT
d_gene: TRBD1; j_gene: TRBJ1-4; abundance: .; v_gene: TRBV5-4; CDR3aa: CASSSGRDRGPSEKLFF; CDR3nt: TGTGCCAGCAGCTCAGGACGGGACAGGGGGCCGTCGGAAAAACTGTTTTTT
d_gene: .; j_gene: TRBJ1-1; abundance: .; v_gene: TRBV5-1; CDR3aa: CASSLGDRNTEAFF; CDR3nt: TGCGCCAGCAGCTTGGGAGACAGGAACACTGAAGCTTTCTTT
d_gene: .; j_gene: TRBJ2-1; abundance: few; v_gene: TRBV11-2; CDR3aa: CASRPIRGASYNEQFF; CDR3nt: TGTGCCAGCAGGCCGATCCGGGGGGCCTCCTACAATGAGCAGTTCTTC
d_gene: TRBD1; j_gene: TRBJ2-3; abundance: .; v_gene: TRBV6-6; CDR3aa: CASSQGQGATDTQYF; CDR3nt: TGTGCCAGCAGCCAGGGACAGGGTGCAACAGATACGCAGTATTTT
d_gene: TRBD2; j_gene: TRBJ2-5; abundance: .; v_gene: TRBV7-9; CDR3aa: CASRLAGGQETQYF; CDR3nt: TGTGCCAGCCGACTAGCGGGAGGGCAGGAGACCCAGTACTTC
d_gene: .; j_gene: TRBJ1-2; abundance: .; v_gene: TRBV28; CDR3aa: CASSLTARHNYGYTF; CDR3nt: TGTGCCAGCAGTTTAACGGCCAGACACAACTATGGCTACACCTTC
d_gene: .; j_gene: TRBJ1-6; abundance: .; v_gene: TRBV4-1; CDR3aa: CASSQEPGQNSPLHF; CDR3nt: TGCGCCAGCAGCCAAGAGCCGGGGCAGAATTCACCCCTCCACTTT
d_gene: .; j_gene: TRBJ2-2; abundance: .; v_gene: TRBV4-3; CDR3aa: CASNLAPAANTGELFF; CDR3nt: TGCGCCAGCAACTTAGCCCCAGCGGCGAACACCGGGGAGCTGTTTTTT
d_gene: TRBD2; j_gene: TRBJ2-7; abundance: .; v_gene: TRBV9; CDR3aa: CASSVGGAAGLVEQYF; CDR3nt: TGTGCCAGCAGCGTAGGAGGGGCAGCGGGGCTCGTCGAGCAGTACTTC
d_gene: .; j_gene: TRBJ2-1; abundance: once; v_gene: TRBV5-1; CDR3aa: CASSLDRDNEQFF; CDR3nt: TGCGCCAGCAGCTTGGACAGAGACAATGAGCAGTTCTTC